This TCR beta chain was recovered during a study of human T cells and chemical hapten exposure. Study-wide results and caveats: With regard to DPC sensitization, TCRs above 1 in 1000 frequency did not change.

This CDR3 region has 11 residues. Germline loops: CDR1 SQVTM, CDR2 ANQGSEA. V gave up 7 bases and J gave up 5 bases, with 9 bases separating them. TCRdb reprocessed the 5' RACE reads with MiXCR, giving one entry per CDR3 protein. There are 110,000 or so distinct CDR3 sequences in the sample; approximately 19% occur only once, and around 2.8% lies in the top ten. Notes on this clonotype: What it binds is not known.

Before extraction, the whole blood was not fractionated, and total RNA was taken from it. This sequence originates from a human donor in good health. This chain connects TRBV29-1 to TRBJ2-1, with no clear D. CDR3 DNA sequence: TGCAGCGCTCGGTCGGACAATGAGCAGTTCTTC. It codes for CSARSDNEQFF.